The TCR beta chain under discussion was sequenced for a study of blood T cell repertoires in COVID-19. Original handling: Reference gene primer amplification in the assay estimated nucleated cell counts. Assay used: immunoSEQ multiplex PCR; TCRdb lists only in-frame clones, some missing. V, J and clone size were drawn from that table, and D and trimming were deduced from the DNA. This repertoire shows about 140,000 clones, under 85% found once; its top ten account for around 1.6%. Trimming took 5 bases from V and 4 from J; bases not matched to a gene: 9. Germline CDR1 reads SGHAT; CDR2 reads FQNNGV. This CDR3 has 15 amino acids. Participant reports of clinical history set cohort assignment. Participants in the exposed group had met a COVID-19 case in the 2 weeks before joining the study.

The V gene is TRBV11-2, the J gene TRBJ2-5; 8 bases fit TRBD2. Sequencing was performed on PBMCs or T cells enriched from blood (not recorded which). This clonotype was obtained from a woman younger than 35 who had been exposed to COVID-19. The CDR3 DNA is TGTGCCAGCAGCCCGATAGCGGGGAGGGTAGAGACCCAGTACTTC. Encoded protein: CASSPIAGRVETQYF.